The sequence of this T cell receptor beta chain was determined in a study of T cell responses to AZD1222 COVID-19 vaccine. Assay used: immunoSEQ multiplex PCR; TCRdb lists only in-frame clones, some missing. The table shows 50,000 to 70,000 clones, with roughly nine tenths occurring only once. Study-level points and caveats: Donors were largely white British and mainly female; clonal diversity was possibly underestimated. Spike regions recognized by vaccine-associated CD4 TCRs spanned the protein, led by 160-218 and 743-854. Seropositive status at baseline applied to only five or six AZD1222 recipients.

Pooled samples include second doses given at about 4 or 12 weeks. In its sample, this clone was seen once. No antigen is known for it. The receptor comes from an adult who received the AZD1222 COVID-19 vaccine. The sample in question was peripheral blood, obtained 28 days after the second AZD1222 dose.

CDR3 protein: CASSPQRVPTGELFF. The CDR3 nucleotides are TGTGCCAGCAGCCCACAGCGGGTTCCCACCGGGGAGCTGTTTTTT. The chain uses TRBV9 and TRBJ2-2, with D maybe TRBD2 (6 bases). The CDR3 runs 15 residues. Germline CDR1 SGDLS, CDR2 YYNGEE. With 4 bases removed from V and 4 bases from J, the gap between germline ends came to 14 bases. The variable domain in full, completed from reference TRBV9 and TRBJ2-2, reads DSGVTQTPKHLITATGQRVTLRCSPRSGDLSVYWYQQSLDQGLQFLIQYYNGEERAKGNILERFSAQQFPDLHSELNLSSLELGDSALYFCASSPQRVPTGELFFGEGSRLTVL.